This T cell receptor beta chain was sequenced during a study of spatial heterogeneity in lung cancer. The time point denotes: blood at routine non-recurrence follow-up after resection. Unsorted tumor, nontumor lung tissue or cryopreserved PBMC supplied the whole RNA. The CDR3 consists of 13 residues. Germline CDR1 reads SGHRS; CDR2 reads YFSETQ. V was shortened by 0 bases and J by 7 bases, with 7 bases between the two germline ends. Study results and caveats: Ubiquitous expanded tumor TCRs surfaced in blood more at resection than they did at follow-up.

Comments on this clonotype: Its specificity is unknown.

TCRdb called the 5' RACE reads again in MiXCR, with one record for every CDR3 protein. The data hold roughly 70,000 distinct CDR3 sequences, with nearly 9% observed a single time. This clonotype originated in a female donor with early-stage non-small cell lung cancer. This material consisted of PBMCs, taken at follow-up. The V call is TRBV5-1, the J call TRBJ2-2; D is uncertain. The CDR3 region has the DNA TGCGCCAGCAGCTTGGTCCCAGTCGGGGAGCTGTTTTTT. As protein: CASSLVPVGELFF.